What follows describes a single T cell receptor (beta chain). Its antigen is unknown. These data originate in a study of cytomegalovirus exposure and HLA in healthy donors. Study findings and constraints: Cytomegalovirus-associated TCR beta chains were listed, numbering approximately 150.

V dropped 3 bases and J dropped 5 bases, with 3 bases sitting between them. Germline V gives CDR1 SGHAT, CDR2 FQNNGV. The CDR3 contains 11 residues. Assay: immunoSEQ multiplex PCR; the TCRdb copy retains only in-frame clones and omits some. The sample includes about 150,000 clones, roughly 89% seen only once; the top ten take approximately 3.2%. This TCR was sampled from a young woman in good health and CMV-seropositive. The sequenced material came from PBMCs. V gene TRBV11-2 combines with J gene TRBJ2-3, with D uncertain. The CDR3 reads CASSFRDTQYF. As DNA, the CDR3 is TGTGCCAGCAGCTTTAGAGATACGCAGTATTTT.